What follows is one T cell receptor (beta chain) and its context. Antigen unknown. This entry comes from a study of beta chain features in type 1 diabetes. Points from the study as a whole: Within each of all four CD4+ subsets, Type 1 diabetes patients had TCRB CDR3s that were moderately but significantly shorter.

This CDR3 is built from 11 residues. V lost 7 bases, J lost 7 bases, and 8 bases lay in between. Germline V CDR1 and CDR2: MNHEY, SVGAGI. Isolated RNA was reverse transcribed in full, so expressed TCRB transcripts were sequenced. The table came from immunoSEQ multiplex PCR; TCRdb's copy has only in-frame clones and leaves some out. This table has about 700,000 clones, 13% appearing once. The source is a man younger than 35 with type 1 diabetes. The sequenced sample consisted of naive CD4+ T cells from blood. The V gene is TRBV6-5, the J gene TRBJ2-1; perhaps TRBD1 as D (6 bases). CDR3 sequence reads: CASTGQNEQFF. The CDR3 coding sequence is TGTGCCAGCACTGGACAGAATGAGCAGTTCTTC.